The 25 T cell receptor beta chains listed next were all sequenced from one sample in a study of technical replicates of blood from a few donors. Profiled with immunoSEQ multiplex PCR; TCRdb holds only in-frame clones, not every one. The data show about 80,000 clones, 85% to 95% seen once. Sequencing input: T cells isolated from PBMCs. All receptors derive from a human donor in good health.

V is TRBV7-9 and J is TRBJ2-7; 8 bases map to TRBD2. Germline loops: CDR1 SEHNR, CDR2 FQNEAQ (reference sequence). This CDR3 contains 15 residues. The V and J ends lost 7 bases and 4 bases, in that order; junction bases with no gene match: 12. This CDR3 is CASTGGPSGLYEQYF. The DNA for the CDR3 is TGTGCCAGCACCGGGGGCCCTAGCGGGTTATACGAGCAGTACTTC. Together with reference TRBV7-9 and TRBJ2-7, the CDR3 gives the full variable domain: DTGVSQNPRHKITKRGQNVTFRCDPISEHNRLYWYRQTLGQGPEFLTYFQNEAQLEKSRLLSDRFSAERPKGSFSTLEIQRTEQGDSAMYLCASTGGPSGLYEQYFGPGTRLTVT.

The chain carries TRBV5-6 and TRBJ2-4, with D perhaps matching TRBD1 (5 bases). Germline values: CDR1 SGHDT, CDR2 YYEEEE. The CDR3 loop spans 15 amino acids. Trimming pared 3 bases from V and 3 bases from J, leaving 13 bases between. The DNA for the CDR3 is TGTGCCAGCAGCTCGGACATCGGAGTCAAAAACATTCAGTACTTC. It specifies CASSSDIGVKNIQYF.

The V call is TRBV11-2, the J call TRBJ2-7; 9 bases match TRBD2. Germline CDR1 is SGHAT and CDR2 is FQNNGV. The V segment lost 3 bases and the J segment 4 bases; nucleotides outside the gene matches: 10. CDR3 length equals 16 residues. CDR3 bases: TGTGCCAGCAGCTTTATACTAGCGGGTGGATCTTACGAGCAGTACTTC. Its translation is CASSFILAGGSYEQYF. The whole variable domain, remainder taken from reference TRBV11-2 and TRBJ2-7, is EAGVAQSPRYKIIEKRQSVAFWCNPISGHATLYWYQQILGQGPKLLIQFQNNGVVDDSQLPKDRFSAERLKGVDSTLKIQPAKLEDSAVYLCASSFILAGGSYEQYFGPGTRLTVT.

This clone was detected once. The chain employs TRBV5-8 and TRBJ1-5; the match to TRBD1 covers 7 bases. The V gene end was trimmed by 6 bases and the J gene end by 2 bases; junction bases not matched to a gene: 8. The CDR3 length is 15 residues. Germline values: CDR1 SGHTS, CDR2 YDEGEE. The CDR3 nucleotides read TGTGCCAGCATTATGACAGGGTCGGGCAATCAGCCCCAGCATTTT. Protein: CASIMTGSGNQPQHF.

This chain joins TRBV19 and TRBJ1-1; no clear D. CDR3 length equals 15 residues. The germline V and J ends were trimmed by 3 bases and 0 bases, with 11 bases remaining between them. In germline, CDR1 is LNHDA, CDR2 SQIVND (reference sequence). The CDR3 sequence: CASSINGEMNTEAFF. CDR3 DNA sequence: TGTGCCAGTAGTATCAACGGGGAAATGAACACTGAAGCTTTCTTT.

This clone showed up just a few times. The chain carries TRBV2 and TRBJ1-2; 9 bases are shared with TRBD1. The CDR3 has 14 residues. The germline CDR1 and CDR2 sequences are SNHLY and FYNNEI. J gave up 3 bases and V 8 bases, and 7 bases lay outside the gene matches. The CDR3 region is CASLLTGGDYGYTF. CDR3 DNA sequence: TGTGCCAGCTTGCTGACAGGGGGGGACTATGGCTACACCTTC.

The genes are TRBV7-3 and TRBJ2-7; TRBD1 is a possible D gene (5 bases). V was pared by 3 bases and J by 6 bases, with 12 bases between. Germline CDR1 SGHTA, CDR2 FQGTGA. CDR3 length equals 13 residues. The CDR3 loop reads CASSFAREFEQYF. Written as DNA, the CDR3 is TGTGCCAGCAGCTTCGCCAGGGAATTCGAGCAGTACTTC.

The chain has TRBV5-1 and TRBJ2-3; 12 positions agree with TRBD2. Germline CDR1 is SGHRS and CDR2 is YFSETQ. Germline trimming cut 4 bases from V and 5 bases from J; bases unmatched to any gene: 8. The CDR3 is made up of 16 amino acids. The CDR3 DNA sequence: TGCGCCAGCAGCAAACTAGCGGGAGGCCGGGAAGATACGCAGTATTTT. It codes for CASSKLAGGREDTQYF.

This chain joins TRBV9 and TRBJ1-1; TRBD1 matches 7 bases. Trimming cost V 2 bases and J 4 bases; bases outside gene matches: 5. The CDR3 contains 14 residues. Germline V gene lookup returns CDR1 SGDLS and CDR2 YYNGEE. The CDR3 sequence: CASSVKGAPTEAFF. The CDR3, as DNA: TGTGCCAGCAGCGTGAAGGGGGCCCCCACTGAAGCTTTCTTT.

The rearrangement joins TRBV6-5 to TRBJ2-7; a possible D gene is TRBD1 (5 bases). V was pared by 7 bases and J by 12 bases, with 19 bases between. The CDR3 contains 12 residues. Germline CDR1 and CDR2: MNHEY and SVGAGI. In DNA form, the CDR3 reads TGTGCCAGCACTAACAGGAACACCCGAGTGTACTTC. Translation gives CASTNRNTRVYF.

This clone was observed once. This chain uses TRBV21-1 with TRBJ1-5; the table's D call, TRBD1, was not checked against the DNA. TRBV21-1 counts as a pseudogene. The CDR3 runs to 18 residues. CDR3 sequence: CASSKQIWCRTGGQPQHF. CDR3 nucleotide sequence: TGTGCCAGCAGCAAACAGATTTGGTGCCGGACAGGGGGGCAGCCCCAGCATTTT.

The chain uses TRBV23-1 and TRBJ1-3, with 10 bases identical to TRBD1. TRBV23-1 is recorded as an ORF, its role being uncertain. V shed 7 bases, J shed 6 bases, and the junction held 6 bases outside the gene matches. This CDR3 is built from 14 residues. The chain's CDR3 is CASIGQGGENTIYF. The CDR3 DNA follows: TGCGCCAGCATAGGACAGGGGGGTGAAAACACCATATATTTT.

The chain is built from TRBV10-3 and TRBJ1-1; TRBD1 is a possible D gene (5 bases). The CDR3 runs 14 residues. The V and J ends lost 7 bases and 4 bases respectively, with 16 bases between them. Germline loops: CDR1 ENHRY, CDR2 SYGVKD. CDR3 sequence: CAITETVIFTEAFF. The CDR3 DNA reads TGTGCCATCACCGAGACAGTGATCTTCACTGAAGCTTTCTTT.

The genes are TRBV4-3 and TRBJ2-5, with 9 bases that match TRBD2. CDR3 size: 14 residues. Germline-derived CDR1 and CDR2 are LGHNA and YSLEER. V was clipped by 0 bases and J by 9 bases; unmatched bases: 5. The DNA for the CDR3 is TGCGCCAGCAGCCAAGATCGGGGCGGGAGGGCCCAGTACTTC. Translated: CASSQDRGGRAQYF.

The rearrangement joins TRBV30 to TRBJ1-1; 8 nucleotides agree with TRBD1. Trimming cost V 2 bases and J 5 bases; bases outside gene matches: 4. This CDR3 is 13 amino acids long. Germline loops: CDR1 GTSNPN, CDR2 SVGIG (reference sequence). The CDR3 protein is CAWSPRGRTEAFF. CDR3 DNA: TGTGCCTGGAGTCCCAGGGGGCGGACTGAAGCTTTCTTT. The variable domain in full, completed from reference TRBV30 and TRBJ1-1, reads SQTIHQWPATLVQPVGSPLSLECTVEGTSNPNLYWYRQAAGRGLQLLFYSVGIGQISSEVPQNLSASRPQDRQFILSSKKLLLSDSGFYLCAWSPRGRTEAFFGQGTRLTVV.

V and J are TRBV2 and TRBJ2-7; tentatively, D is TRBD2 (6 bases). CDR1 is SNHLY, CDR2 FYNNEI, per germline. This CDR3 is built from 16 residues. Trimming took off 5 bases at V and 4 bases at J, with 21 bases between the two ends. CDR3 bases: TGTGCCAGCAGTTTGGGGGGAGGTGGGTTTGGATACGAGCAGTACTTC. Translating gives CASSLGGGGFGYEQYF.

The V and J genes are TRBV7-3 and TRBJ1-1, with 7 positions matching TRBD1. In germline, CDR1 is SGHTA, CDR2 FQGTGA. This CDR3 spans 16 amino acids. Trimming cost V 5 bases and J 2 bases; bases outside gene matches: 11. The CDR3 bases are TGTGCCAGCAGCAAAACTGGACAGGCCTATAACACTGAAGCTTTCTTT. It specifies CASSKTGQAYNTEAFF.

In this sample, this clone turned up once. This sequence joins TRBV4-2 and TRBJ2-5, with 9 bases that match TRBD1. CDR3 length equals 16 residues. V lost 1 base and J lost 4; bases outside the gene matches: 7. Per the germline V gene, CDR1 is LGHNA and CDR2 is YNFKEQ. The CDR3 DNA sequence: TGTGCCAGCAGCCAAGGAGTGACAGGGGGACTAGAGACCCAGTACTTC. It translates to CASSQGVTGGLETQYF.

The genes are TRBV6-1 and TRBJ1-2, with D tentatively TRBD1 (6 bases). The ends were cut back, 0 bases at V and 11 bases at J, with 22 bases in the middle. The CDR3 runs to 16 residues. Germline V lookup: CDR1 MNHNS, CDR2 SASEGT. In DNA form, the CDR3 reads TGTGCCAGCAGTGAAGCCGCCGAGGGACAAAGTTCTAGGTACACCTTC. Encoded protein: CASSEAAEGQSSRYTF.

V usage is TRBV30 and J usage is TRBJ2-2; a possible D gene is TRBD1 (6 bases). From germline, CDR1 is GTSNPN and CDR2 SVGIG (reference sequence). The CDR3 has 12 residues. V gave up 3 bases and J gave up 6 bases, with 8 bases separating them. The chain's CDR3 is CAWRGGPGELFF. The CDR3 DNA reads TGTGCCTGGAGAGGGGGTCCCGGGGAGCTGTTTTTT.

Worth noting for this clone: Other DNA sequences within the sample encode an identical CDR3. The chain uses TRBV5-1 and TRBJ1-1; D is unresolved. The V gene's germline CDR1 is SGHRS and CDR2 YFSETQ. CDR3 length equals 14 residues. Trimming removed 1 base from V and 1 base from J, with 8 bases in between. The CDR3 loop is CASSLSSGNTEAFF. CDR3 sequence (DNA): TGCGCCAGCAGCTTGAGCTCGGGGAACACTGAAGCTTTCTTT.

The table lists this clone with a count of one. This sequence joins TRBV6-5 and TRBJ2-1; a possible D gene is TRBD2 (5 bases). V was clipped by 8 bases and J by 2 bases, with 16 bases between them. The CDR3 sequence is 15 residues long. Germline V lookup: CDR1 MNHEY, CDR2 SVGAGI. The CDR3 sequence: CASFAGGPTYNEQFF. The CDR3 coding sequence is TGTGCCAGCTTTGCGGGCGGGCCTACCTACAATGAGCAGTTCTTC.

This chain joins TRBV5-5 and TRBJ1-1; 8 bases agree with TRBD1. V trimming: 4 bases; J trimming: 3 bases; junction bases outside the gene matches: 11. Germline V gene lookup returns CDR1 SGHKS and CDR2 YYEKEE (reference sequence). The CDR3 consists of 16 residues. The CDR3 DNA reads as TGTGCCAGCAGCCCAGCCCGGACAGGGATTGACACTGAAGCTTTCTTT. Translated, it gives CASSPARTGIDTEAFF.

The V call is TRBV18, the J call TRBJ2-1; D possibly corresponds to TRBD1 (6 bases). Germline lookup yields CDR1 KGHSH and CDR2 LQKENI. The CDR3 sequence is 14 residues long. Deletions cut 3 bases from V and 6 bases from J, with 12 bases between. The CDR3 DNA reads as TGTGCCAGCTCACCGGGGGCTTTCGTCAATGAGCAGTTCTTC. It is translated as CASSPGAFVNEQFF.

CDR3 protein: CASIVSGVTEAFF. In DNA, the CDR3 is TGTGCCAGCATCGTCTCGGGGGTCACTGAAGCTTTCTTT. The V and J genes are TRBV28 and TRBJ1-1; the D gene is possibly TRBD1 (5 bases). Germline V gene data show CDR1 as MDHEN and CDR2 as SYDVKM. CDR3 size: 13 residues. With 7 bases removed from V and 4 bases from J, the gap between germline ends came to 13 bases.